The present TCR beta chain was sequenced within a study of blood T cell repertoires in COVID-19. Study as a whole: The study drew acute and convalescent COVID-19 samples from the United States, Italy and Spain. In each case, the material was cDNA or gDNA derived from T cells, B-cell-depleted T cells, or PBMCs.

Original processing methods: From reference gene primer amplification, estimates of nucleated cell counts were derived. TCRdb's table, derived via immunoSEQ multiplex PCR, lists solely in-frame clones and lacks some. V, J and clone size are taken as reported in that table, and D and trimming were inferred from the DNA itself. In the table there are 220,000 or so clones, approximately 86% of which are singletons. In its sample, this clone was seen a few times. The TCR originated in a woman older than 75 with acute or convalescent COVID-19. The specimen sequenced was peripheral blood.

CDR3: CASSPGVGRTNTGELFF. The CDR3 DNA reads TGCGCCAGCAGCCCGGGGGTGGGCAGAACAAACACCGGGGAGCTGTTTTTT. The chain carries TRBV5-1 and TRBJ2-2, with D possibly being TRBD2 (6 bases). V gave up 4 bases and J gave up 2 bases, with 18 bases separating them. There are 17 residues in the CDR3. Germline V gene data show CDR1 as SGHRS and CDR2 as YFSETQ.